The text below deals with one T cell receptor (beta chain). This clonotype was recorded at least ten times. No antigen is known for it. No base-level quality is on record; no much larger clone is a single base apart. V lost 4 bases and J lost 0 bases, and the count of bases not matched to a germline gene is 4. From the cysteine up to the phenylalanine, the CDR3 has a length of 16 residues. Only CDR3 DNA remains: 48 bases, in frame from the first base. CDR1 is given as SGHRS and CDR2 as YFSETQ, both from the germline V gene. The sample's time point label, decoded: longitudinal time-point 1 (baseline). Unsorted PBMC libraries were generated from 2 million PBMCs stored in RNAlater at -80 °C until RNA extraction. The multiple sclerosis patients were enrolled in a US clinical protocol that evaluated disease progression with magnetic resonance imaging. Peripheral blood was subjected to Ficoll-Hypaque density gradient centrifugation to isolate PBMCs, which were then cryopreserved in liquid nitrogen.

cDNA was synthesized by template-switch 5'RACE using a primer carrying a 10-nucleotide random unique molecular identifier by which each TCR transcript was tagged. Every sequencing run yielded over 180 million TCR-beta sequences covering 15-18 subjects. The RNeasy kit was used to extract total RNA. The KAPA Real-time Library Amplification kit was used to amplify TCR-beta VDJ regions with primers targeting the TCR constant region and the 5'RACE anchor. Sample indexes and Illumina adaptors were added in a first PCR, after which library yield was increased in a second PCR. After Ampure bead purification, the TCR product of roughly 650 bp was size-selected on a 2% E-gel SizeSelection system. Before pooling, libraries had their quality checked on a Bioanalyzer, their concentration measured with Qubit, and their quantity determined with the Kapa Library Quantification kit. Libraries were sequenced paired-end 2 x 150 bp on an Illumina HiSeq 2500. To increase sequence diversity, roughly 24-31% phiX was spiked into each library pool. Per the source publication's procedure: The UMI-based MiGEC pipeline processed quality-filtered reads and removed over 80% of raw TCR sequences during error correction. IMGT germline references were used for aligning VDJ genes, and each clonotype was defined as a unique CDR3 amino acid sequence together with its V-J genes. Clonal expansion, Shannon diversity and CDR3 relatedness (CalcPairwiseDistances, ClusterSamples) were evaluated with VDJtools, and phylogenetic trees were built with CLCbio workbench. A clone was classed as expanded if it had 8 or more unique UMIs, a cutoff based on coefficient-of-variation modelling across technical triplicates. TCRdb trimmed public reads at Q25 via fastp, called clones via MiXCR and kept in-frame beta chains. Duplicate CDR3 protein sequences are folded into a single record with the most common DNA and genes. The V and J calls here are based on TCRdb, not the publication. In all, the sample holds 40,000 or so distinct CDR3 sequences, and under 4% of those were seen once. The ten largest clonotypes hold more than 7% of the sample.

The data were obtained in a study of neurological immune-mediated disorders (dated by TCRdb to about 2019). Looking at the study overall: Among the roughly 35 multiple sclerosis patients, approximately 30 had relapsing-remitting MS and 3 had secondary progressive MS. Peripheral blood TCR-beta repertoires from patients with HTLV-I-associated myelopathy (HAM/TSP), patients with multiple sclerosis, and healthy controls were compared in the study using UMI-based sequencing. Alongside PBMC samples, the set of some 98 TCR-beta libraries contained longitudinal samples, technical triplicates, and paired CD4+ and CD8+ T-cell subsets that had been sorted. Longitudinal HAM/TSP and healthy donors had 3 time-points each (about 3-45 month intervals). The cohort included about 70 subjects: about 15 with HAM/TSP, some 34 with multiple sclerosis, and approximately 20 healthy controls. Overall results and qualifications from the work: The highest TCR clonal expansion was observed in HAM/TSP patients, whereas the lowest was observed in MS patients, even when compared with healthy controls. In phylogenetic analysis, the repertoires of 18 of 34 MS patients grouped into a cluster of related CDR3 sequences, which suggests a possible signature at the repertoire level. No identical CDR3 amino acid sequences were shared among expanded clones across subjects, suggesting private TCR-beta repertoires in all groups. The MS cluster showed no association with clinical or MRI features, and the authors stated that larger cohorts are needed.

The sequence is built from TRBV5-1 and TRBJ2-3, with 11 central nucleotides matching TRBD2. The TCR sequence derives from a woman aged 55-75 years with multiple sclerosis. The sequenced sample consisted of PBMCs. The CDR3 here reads CASSLGLAASTDTQYF. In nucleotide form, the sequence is TGCGCCAGCAGCCTGGGACTAGCGGCTAGCACAGATACGCAGTATTTT.